Each of the 4 T cell receptor beta chains below was sequenced from the same sample in a study of blood T cells in healthy people across ages. Together with a sample-barcoded 5' primer, a J-beta primer mix was included in a second PCR lasting about 7 to 11 cycles. Each CDR3 protein gets one entry after TCRdb re-called the 5' RACE reads with MiXCR. This table has about 580,000 distinct CDR3 sequences, 47% appearing once. Source material: blood. The receptor source for this set is a man aged 80 or over in good health.

Comments on this clonotype: A much more abundant neighbour one base away suggests this may be a read error. The CDR3 here is CAGSYEGSTEAFF. The CDR3 coding sequence is TGTGCCGGCAGTTACGAGGGATCCACTGAAGCTTTCTTT. The chain has TRBV6-6 and TRBJ1-1; D remains ambiguous. Germline CDR1 MNHNY, CDR2 SVGAGI (reference sequence). The CDR3 has 13 amino acids.

This clonotype appeared many times. This chain uses TRBV7-9 with TRBJ1-2, with unresolved D. The V gene's germline CDR1 is SEHNR and CDR2 FQNEAQ (reference sequence). V was cut by 5 bases and J by 7 bases, with 17 bases left in between. The CDR3 is made up of 14 amino acids. In nucleotides, the CDR3 is TGTGCCAGCAGCCCCCTGCTGCTTCCGGGTGGCTACACCTTC. Its translation is CASSPLLLPGGYTF.

The chain combines TRBV4-1 with TRBJ2-1; D is possibly TRBD2 (6 bases). Trimming pared 10 bases from V and 8 bases from J, leaving 15 bases between. Germline lookup yields CDR1 MGHRA and CDR2 YSYEKL. This CDR3 is 12 amino acids long. The CDR3 DNA sequence: TGCGCCACCTCACTGCGCGGGGATGAGCAGTTCTTC. Its translation: CATSLRGDEQFF.

The rearrangement links TRBV20-1 to TRBJ1-4; D may be TRBD1 (6 bases). The V end lost 3 bases, the J end lost 8 bases, and 13 bases lay between the germline ends. The CDR3 contains 13 residues. Germline values: CDR1 DFQATT, CDR2 SNEGSKA (reference sequence). The chain's CDR3 is CSASGGLGEKLFF. The CDR3 DNA is TGCAGTGCTAGTGGGGGGCTCGGAGAAAAACTGTTTTTT.